Listed below are T cell receptor beta chains from one sample, sequenced in a study of early T cells in non-severe SARS-CoV-2 infection. Each CDR3 protein is one row after TCRdb ran MiXCR on the 5' RACE reads. The sample shows about 64,000 distinct CDR3 sequences, around 20% of them seen only once. The sequencing here drew on whole blood, taken at baseline. The receptors stem from an adult who was a healthcare worker with PCR-confirmed SARS-CoV-2 infection or an uninfected control (not recorded which). Each CDR3 is given with its conserved first and last residue. Fields, in order: J gene, clone size, V gene, D gene, CDR3 DNA, CDR3 protein. The D gene is left open where the match is weak. Clone size is stated in some rows and not others, as once, few, many or a class when expanded.

J gene: TRBJ1-1; clone size: -; V gene: TRBV27; D gene: TRBD1; CDR3 DNA: TGTGCCAGCAGTTTACTCACCGGGACAGGGTACACTGAAGCTTTCTTT; CDR3 protein: CASSLLTGTGYTEAFF
J gene: TRBJ2-3; clone size: -; V gene: TRBV19; D gene: -; CDR3 DNA: TGTGCCAGTAGAAAACGCGGGGATACGCAGTATTTT; CDR3 protein: CASRKRGDTQYF
J gene: TRBJ2-5; clone size: -; V gene: TRBV7-2; D gene: TRBD2; CDR3 DNA: TGTGCCAGCAGCTTAGAAGCGGGGCCGGTGGAGACCCAGTACTTC; CDR3 protein: CASSLEAGPVETQYF
J gene: TRBJ1-6; clone size: few; V gene: TRBV18; D gene: TRBD1; CDR3 DNA: TGTGCCAGCTCAGGGACAGGGTACAATTCACCCCTCCACTTT; CDR3 protein: CASSGTGYNSPLHF
J gene: TRBJ1-1; clone size: few; V gene: TRBV20-1; D gene: TRBD1; CDR3 DNA: TGCAGTGCTAGACGACAGGGAGGGAGGACTGAAGCTTTCTTT; CDR3 protein: CSARRQGGRTEAFF
J gene: TRBJ1-1; clone size: -; V gene: TRBV29-1; D gene: -; CDR3 DNA: TGCAGCGTTGAAGATGAAGGGGAAGCTTTCTTT; CDR3 protein: CSVEDEGEAFF
J gene: TRBJ2-3; clone size: -; V gene: TRBV7-2; D gene: -; CDR3 DNA: TGTGCCAGCAGCTTAGGAGGGGCGGCAGATACGCAGTATTTT; CDR3 protein: CASSLGGAADTQYF
J gene: TRBJ2-7; clone size: -; V gene: TRBV19; D gene: -; CDR3 DNA: TGTGCCAGTAGCGCAGGGGCTGCCTCCTACGAGCAGTACTTC; CDR3 protein: CASSAGAASYEQYF
J gene: TRBJ1-1; clone size: few; V gene: TRBV6-5; D gene: -; CDR3 DNA: TGTGCCAGCAGTCCCCGAGGGGTAAAGACTGAAGCTTTCTTT; CDR3 protein: CASSPRGVKTEAFF
J gene: TRBJ1-2; clone size: -; V gene: TRBV12-3/TRBV12-4; D gene: -; CDR3 DNA: TGTGCCAGCAGTTTAACAGGGTACCGCTACACCTTC; CDR3 protein: CASSLTGYRYTF
J gene: TRBJ1-2; clone size: -; V gene: TRBV7-2; D gene: -; CDR3 DNA: TGTGCCAGCAACCCTGGGCAGGGGCTAGTCGACTATGGCTACACCTTC; CDR3 protein: CASNPGQGLVDYGYTF
J gene: TRBJ2-1; clone size: few; V gene: TRBV7-6; D gene: -; CDR3 DNA: TGTGCCAGCAGCTTAGCGCTCCGTGGGGGCGACGTGGTCTTC; CDR3 protein: CASSLALRGGDVVF
J gene: TRBJ2-3; clone size: few; V gene: TRBV20-1; D gene: TRBD2; CDR3 DNA: TGCAGTGCTAGAGTGCGACGGGGGGGCCGTAATACGCAGTATTTT; CDR3 protein: CSARVRRGGRNTQYF
J gene: TRBJ2-2; clone size: -; V gene: TRBV6-6; D gene: -; CDR3 DNA: TGTGCCAGCAGTTACTCTTCCGGGCACAGGATCGGGGAGCTGTTTTTT; CDR3 protein: CASSYSSGHRIGELFF
J gene: TRBJ1-6; clone size: -; V gene: TRBV4-1; D gene: -; CDR3 DNA: TGCGCCAGCAGCCAAGGCGGAACAGGGATAGCCCTCCACTTT; CDR3 protein: CASSQGGTGIALHF
J gene: TRBJ1-1; clone size: -; V gene: TRBV5-1; D gene: -; CDR3 DNA: TGCGCCAGCAGCGGGGGGTCCCGGGTCCTTGACACTGAAGCTTTCTTT; CDR3 protein: CASSGGSRVLDTEAFF
J gene: TRBJ1-4; clone size: few; V gene: TRBV19; D gene: TRBD1; CDR3 DNA: TGTGCCAGTAGGGGACAGGCGAATAATGAAAAACTGTTTTTT; CDR3 protein: CASRGQANNEKLFF
J gene: TRBJ1-1; clone size: once; V gene: TRBV7-3; D gene: -; CDR3 DNA: TGTGCCAGCAGCTTAGGTGGTATCGGGACTGAAGCTTTCTTT; CDR3 protein: CASSLGGIGTEAFF
J gene: TRBJ1-1; clone size: -; V gene: TRBV12-3/TRBV12-4; D gene: -; CDR3 DNA: TGTGCCAGCAGTTTAAACTGGAACACTGAAGCTTTCTTT; CDR3 protein: CASSLNWNTEAFF
J gene: TRBJ2-3; clone size: few; V gene: TRBV6-6; D gene: TRBD2; CDR3 DNA: TGTGCCAGCAGCCGAACTAGCGGGGTTAGCACAGATACGCAGTATTTT; CDR3 protein: CASSRTSGVSTDTQYF
J gene: TRBJ1-5; clone size: few; V gene: TRBV29-1; D gene: -; CDR3 DNA: TGCAGCGTTGATGGGGGGGGCCCAAGTCAGCCCCAGCATTTT; CDR3 protein: CSVDGGGPSQPQHF
J gene: TRBJ2-3; clone size: -; V gene: TRBV29-1; D gene: TRBD1; CDR3 DNA: TGCAGCGTGCGGACAGGGACAGATACGCAGTATTTT; CDR3 protein: CSVRTGTDTQYF
J gene: TRBJ2-1; clone size: few; V gene: TRBV12-3/TRBV12-4; D gene: -; CDR3 DNA: TGTGCCAGCAGTCCCCGACAGGGAGGAAATGAGCAGTTCTTC; CDR3 protein: CASSPRQGGNEQFF
J gene: TRBJ2-5; clone size: few; V gene: TRBV20-1; D gene: -; CDR3 DNA: TGCAGTGCTCCGGACAGTTATAGTCAAGAGACCCAGTACTTC; CDR3 protein: CSAPDSYSQETQYF